This T cell receptor (beta chain) was identified in a study of ipilimumab plus nivolumab after autologous stem cell transplantation. The wider study: Typical patient got about 5 ipilimumab doses and about eight nivolumab doses (median).

Patients got ipilimumab 1 mg/kg beginning 14 to 28 days post-transplant. Patients received nivolumab 3 mg/kg at weeks 1, 4, 7, 10, then fortnightly to week 26. The repertoire was sequenced with immunoSEQ multiplex PCR; TCRdb's copy has only in-frame clones and lacks some. The table includes about 22,000 clones, nearly 75% detected once. The ends lost 4 bases at V and 1 base at J; junction bases unmatched: 7. Germline V gene data show CDR1 as MNHNS and CDR2 as SASEGT. This CDR3 has 16 residues. Points from the study as a whole: Per the authors, repertoire, Treg and microbiota data justify further study.

A note on this clone: The target antigen is unknown.

This clonotype was sampled from a male donor with diffuse large B-cell lymphoma. The V gene is TRBV6-1, the J gene TRBJ2-1; 7 nucleotides match TRBD2. Here the sequenced sample was PBMCs, taken in a trial of ipilimumab plus nivolumab as post-transplant consolidation. The CDR3 spells CASSGRGAGSYNEQFF. CDR3 sequence (DNA): TGTGCCAGCAGTGGTCGGGGAGCGGGGTCCTACAATGAGCAGTTCTTC.